The 29 T cell receptor beta chains below all came from one sample that was sequenced in a study of cytomegalovirus exposure and HLA in healthy donors (TCRdb year 2017). The library came from the immunoSEQ multiplex PCR assay. A mixture of 60 forward primers for TCR Vbeta segments and 13 reverse primers for TCR Jbeta segments was used in the multiplex PCR. TCRdb's version of the immuneACCESS table is confined to in-frame rearrangements and falls short of the full clone set. An unresolved V gene accounts for under half of the shortfall where checked; the remainder is of unknown origin. This sample has 200,000 or so clones in its table, and 80% to 85% of those were observed once. The top ten clones comprise less than 3% of the sample. The sequenced sample was PBMCs. These receptors came from a woman aged 40 to 50 in good health and CMV-seronegative.

The chain couples TRBV30 to TRBJ2-3; 9 positions match TRBD1. Germline CDR1 is GTSNPN and CDR2 is SVGIG (reference sequence). Trimming removed 4 bases from V and 13 bases from J; junction bases left unmatched: 12. This CDR3 region has 13 residues. CDR3 sequence: CAWTLTPGTGKYF. CDR3 in DNA: TGTGCCTGGACCCTAACGCCCGGGACAGGGAAGTATTTT. The variable domain in full, with the rest retrieved from reference TRBV30 and TRBJ2-3, is SQTIHQWPATLVQPVGSPLSLECTVEGTSNPNLYWYRQAAGRGLQLLFYSVGIGQISSEVPQNLSASRPQDRQFILSSKKLLLSDSGFYLCAWTLTPGTGKYFGPGTRLTVL.

In the case of this clone: One end of the junction varies from germline; a read error may be responsible. The chain couples TRBV7-9 to TRBJ1-1; TRBD1 is a possible D gene (5 bases). CDR1 SEHNR and CDR2 FQNEAQ come from the germline V gene (reference sequence). The CDR3 is 15 amino acids. CDR3 sequence reads: CSSSPRGIKNTEAFF. As DNA, the CDR3 is TGTTCCAGCAGCCCGCGGGGGATCAAGAACACTGAAGCTTTCTTT.

This clone was observed a few times. This chain joins TRBV11-2 and TRBJ2-5; D may be TRBD2 (5 bases). The CDR3 is 15 amino acids. Germline CDR1 SGHAT, CDR2 FQNNGV. The V and J ends lost 8 bases and 3 bases respectively, with 19 bases between them. CDR3 bases: TGTGCCAGCGCGGCTTCGGGGAGTGAGAAAGAGACCCAGTACTTC. It specifies CASAASGSEKETQYF.

This chain connects TRBV5-4 to TRBJ1-4; maybe TRBD1 (6 bases). This CDR3 contains 15 residues. V dropped 4 bases and J dropped 8 bases, with 18 bases sitting between them. Looked up from germline, CDR1 is SGHNT and CDR2 is YYREEE (reference sequence). The CDR3 DNA reads as TGTGCCAGCAGCCCGGCGGGGGGGGCGGGGGAAAAACTGTTTTTT. Translation gives CASSPAGGAGEKLFF.

Only a few counts were recorded for this clone. The rearrangement joins TRBV19 to TRBJ2-5, with 9 bases matching TRBD2. Unmatched junction bases numbered 10, after V lost 8 bases and J lost 3 bases. The length of the CDR3 is 15 residues. The germline CDR1 and CDR2 sequences are LNHDA and SQIVND (reference sequence). The CDR3 region is CASGTGTSTKETQYF. The DNA for the CDR3 is TGTGCCAGTGGAACCGGGACTAGCACAAAAGAGACCCAGTACTTC.

This clone was observed a handful of times. The chain employs TRBV9 and TRBJ1-1, with D perhaps matching TRBD1 (5 bases). This CDR3 is 16 amino acids long. Trimming took off 4 bases at V and 4 bases at J, with 20 bases between the two ends. The germline CDR1 and CDR2 sequences are SGDLS and YYNGEE. The chain's CDR3 is CASSSRPGTSGTEAFF. The CDR3 region has the DNA TGTGCCAGCAGCTCGCGCCCTGGGACTTCGGGCACTGAAGCTTTCTTT.

The V and J genes are TRBV30 and TRBJ2-1, with 11 bases that match TRBD2. Germline CDR1 GTSNPN, CDR2 SVGIG (reference sequence). V shed 3 bases and J 6 bases; nucleotides not matched to a gene: 7. The CDR3 is 15 residues long. The CDR3 is CAWSEGTSGFNEQFF. The CDR3 bases are TGTGCCTGGAGCGAAGGGACTAGCGGATTCAATGAGCAGTTCTTC.

This clone occurred a few times. This chain connects TRBV5-1 to TRBJ2-3, with D unclear. Germline V gene sequence: CDR1 SGHRS, CDR2 YFSETQ. The CDR3 spans 14 residues. Trimming cost V 0 bases and J 0 bases, with 5 bases left between them. The CDR3 is CASSLALSTDTQYF. The DNA for the CDR3 is TGCGCCAGCAGCTTGGCACTCAGCACAGATACGCAGTATTTT.

The chain is built from TRBV19 and TRBJ2-2, with 10 bases matching TRBD1. CDR3 size: 16 residues. The J segment lost 0 bases and the V segment lost 6 bases, leaving 4 bases of the junction unmatched. In germline, CDR1 is LNHDA, CDR2 SQIVND (reference sequence). The CDR3 bases are TGTGCCAGTAGGAGGGGGACAGGGGCGAACACCGGGGAGCTGTTTTTT. Translating it yields CASRRGTGANTGELFF. The whole variable domain, filled in from reference TRBV19 and TRBJ2-2, reads DGGITQSPKYLFRKEGQNVTLSCEQNLNHDAMYWYRQDPGQGLRLIYYSQIVNDFQKGDIAEGYSVSREKKESFPLTVTSAQKNPTAFYLCASRRGTGANTGELFFGEGSRLTVL.

V and J are TRBV19 and TRBJ1-5; tentatively, D is TRBD1 (5 bases). Germline CDR1 reads LNHDA; CDR2 reads SQIVND (reference sequence). Deletions cut 5 bases from V and 3 bases from J, with 17 bases between. The CDR3 is 16 residues long. Here the CDR3 reads CASSVQGPYFNQPQHF. CDR3 nucleotides: TGTGCCAGTAGTGTTCAGGGTCCCTATTTCAATCAGCCCCAGCATTTT.

The chain recombines TRBV11-2 with TRBJ1-4; D gene ambiguous. The germline V and J ends were trimmed by 5 bases and 11 bases, with 9 bases remaining between them. The CDR3 is made up of 11 amino acids. The germline V gene encodes CDR1 SGHAT and CDR2 FQNNGV. The CDR3 DNA is TGTGCCAGCAGCCGTAGATCTAAACTGTTTTTT. It is translated as CASSRRSKLFF.

The chain uses TRBV19 and TRBJ1-2; TRBD1 might be the D (5 bases). This CDR3 has 15 amino acids. CDR1 and CDR2 from the germline V gene are LNHDA and SQIVND (reference sequence). Deletions cut 8 bases from V and 3 bases from J, with 19 bases between. CDR3 protein: CASGDSLLRDYGYTF. CDR3 DNA sequence: TGTGCCAGTGGAGACAGCCTCCTTCGAGACTATGGCTACACCTTC.

The rearrangement joins TRBV5-4 to TRBJ2-2; a weak D match, TRBD1 (5 bases). The CDR3 runs 16 residues. Trimming left V 1 base short and J 2 bases short, with 12 bases between. Germline loops: CDR1 SGHNT, CDR2 YYREEE (reference sequence). This CDR3 reads CASSLQGTINTGELFF. The CDR3, as DNA: TGTGCCAGCAGCTTGCAGGGAACGATCAACACCGGGGAGCTGTTTTTT.

The V call is TRBV30, the J call TRBJ2-1, with D unresolved. Trimming took off 1 base at V and 8 bases at J, with 9 bases between the two ends. The germline V gene has CDR1 GTSNPN and CDR2 SVGIG (reference sequence). The CDR3 length is 12 residues. The CDR3 loop is CAWSERWHEQFF. CDR3 in DNA: TGTGCCTGGAGTGAAAGATGGCATGAGCAGTTCTTC.

The V gene is TRBV13, the J gene TRBJ1-1; 9 nucleotides line up with TRBD1. V lost 5 bases to trimming and J lost 3 bases; unmatched junction nucleotides: 7. Germline-derived CDR1 and CDR2 are PRHDT and FYEKMQ (reference sequence). CDR3 length: 15 residues. The CDR3 DNA sequence: TGTGCCAGCAGCGGGAGCGACAGGGGGGACACTGAAGCTTTCTTT. Protein sequence: CASSGSDRGDTEAFF.

DNA of the CDR3: TGTGCCTGGAGTGTAGGGCTAGCGGGGGGCGAGCAGTACTTC. Its protein product is CAWSVGLAGGEQYF. This rearrangement joins TRBV30 to TRBJ2-7, with 11 positions matching TRBD2. The CDR3 is 14 residues long. V dropped 0 bases and J dropped 6; count of bases not matched to a gene: 4. Germline V gene sequence: CDR1 GTSNPN, CDR2 SVGIG (reference sequence).

This rearrangement joins TRBV27 to TRBJ2-2, with D maybe TRBD2 (7 bases). The length of the CDR3 is 16 residues. The ends were cut back, 5 bases at V and 6 bases at J, with 19 bases in the middle. Per the germline V gene, CDR1 is MNHEY and CDR2 is SMNVEV (reference sequence). The CDR3 spells CASSQGTTGGPGELFF. Here the CDR3 DNA reads TGTGCCAGCAGTCAAGGGACGACCGGGGGGCCCGGGGAGCTGTTTTTT.

This chain connects TRBV7-9 to TRBJ1-2; D may be TRBD1 (5 bases). The germline gives CDR1 SEHNR, CDR2 FQNEAQ (reference sequence). The CDR3 contains 11 residues. V was pared by 5 bases and J by 10 bases, with 11 bases between. The CDR3 reads CASSTTVDYTF. The CDR3, as DNA: TGTGCCAGCAGCACGACAGTTGACTACACCTTC.

This clone was picked up many times. V usage is TRBV27 and J usage is TRBJ1-2; 11 bases fit TRBD1. Looked up from germline, CDR1 is MNHEY and CDR2 is SMNVEV (reference sequence). V dropped 4 bases and J dropped 4; count of bases not matched to a gene: 5. The CDR3 runs to 15 residues. The CDR3 sequence: CASSSWTGGTYGYTF. The CDR3 nucleotides read TGTGCCAGCAGTTCCTGGACAGGGGGCACCTATGGCTACACCTTC.

The J gene is TRBJ2-5, the V gene TRBV7-9; 7 bases agree with TRBD2. The CDR3 has 17 residues. V trimming: 4 bases; J trimming: 5 bases; junction bases outside the gene matches: 16. CDR1 is SEHNR and CDR2 is FQNEAQ in the germline V gene (reference sequence). The CDR3 loop reads CASSSPLLAVLGETQYF. Written as DNA, the CDR3 is TGTGCCAGCAGCTCGCCCCTGCTAGCGGTTCTAGGGGAGACCCAGTACTTC. Filled out from reference TRBV7-9 and TRBJ2-5, the complete variable domain reads DTGVSQNPRHKITKRGQNVTFRCDPISEHNRLYWYRQTLGQGPEFLTYFQNEAQLEKSRLLSDRFSAERPKGSFSTLEIQRTEQGDSAMYLCASSSPLLAVLGETQYFGPGTRLLVL.

This chain links TRBV30 with TRBJ1-1; D is uncertain. Per the germline V gene, CDR1 is GTSNPN and CDR2 is SVGIG (reference sequence). The CDR3 is 14 residues long. V lost 4 bases and J lost 0, with 12 bases in between. The CDR3 sequence is CAWIPSPVNTEAFF. In DNA, the CDR3 is TGTGCCTGGATCCCTTCCCCAGTGAACACTGAAGCTTTCTTT.

The chain combines TRBV5-1 with TRBJ2-5; D is unresolved. This CDR3 is built from 16 residues. V lost 0 bases, J lost 2 bases, and 14 bases lay in between. Germline CDR1 and CDR2: SGHRS and YFSETQ. CDR3 loop: CASSLEPNPLQETQYF. CDR3 sequence (DNA): TGCGCCAGCAGCTTGGAACCAAACCCCCTACAAGAGACCCAGTACTTC.

This clone was detected only once. The chain uses TRBV30 and TRBJ1-3, with 7 nucleotides matching TRBD1. Looked up from germline, CDR1 is GTSNPN and CDR2 is SVGIG (reference sequence). The CDR3 has 19 residues. Trimming removed 0 bases from V and 0 bases from J; junction bases left unmatched: 14. The CDR3 spells CAWSVHYGGGQSSGNTIYF. The CDR3, as DNA: TGTGCCTGGAGTGTACATTACGGTGGGGGACAGTCCTCTGGAAACACCATATATTTT.

CDR3 protein: CAPRLRRNGYTF. Here the CDR3 DNA reads TGCGCCCCTCGGTTGAGGAGAAATGGCTACACCTTC. The chain uses TRBV10-1 and TRBJ1-2; D is uncertain. The CDR3 totals 12 residues. Per germline, CDR1 WNHNN and CDR2 SYGVQD (reference sequence). Deletions cut 11 bases from V and 6 bases from J, with 16 bases between.

This clone was counted a single time. The V and J genes are TRBV30 and TRBJ1-2; no clear D gene. The CDR3 is made up of 13 amino acids. Germline CDR1 is GTSNPN and CDR2 is SVGIG (reference sequence). The germline V and J ends were trimmed by 0 bases and 4 bases, with 9 bases remaining between them. In DNA form, the CDR3 reads TGTGCCTGGAGTGTACACCTTTCCTATGGCTACACCTTC. It specifies CAWSVHLSYGYTF.

This clone appeared a single time. The chain couples TRBV19 to TRBJ2-1, with TRBD2 matching over 10 bases. CDR3 length: 18 amino acids. V shed 7 bases, J shed 6 bases, and the junction held 18 bases outside the gene matches. Germline values: CDR1 LNHDA, CDR2 SQIVND (reference sequence). The CDR3 DNA follows: TGTGCCAGTAAATGGGGTCTCCGGCTAGCGGGAGAAGGCAATGAGCAGTTCTTC. Amino acid sequence: CASKWGLRLAGEGNEQFF.

CDR3 in DNA: TGTGCCAGCCTTCAACCTACCGGGTCCATTCGATCGAACACCGGGGAGCTGTTTTTT. The encoded protein is CASLQPTGSIRSNTGELFF. The chain employs TRBV19 and TRBJ2-2, with D uncertain. CDR1 is LNHDA, CDR2 SQIVND, per germline (reference sequence). This CDR3 region has 19 residues. V was shortened by 9 bases and J by 0 bases, with 26 bases between the two germline ends.

The chain carries TRBV28 and TRBJ2-7; 8 bases line up with TRBD2. Germline-derived CDR1 and CDR2 are MDHEN and SYDVKM. Trimming removed 7 bases from V and 5 bases from J; junction bases left unmatched: 10. The CDR3 loop spans 14 amino acids. CDR3 sequence: CASTVAGRAHEQYF. CDR3 sequence (DNA): TGTGCCAGCACCGTAGCGGGGAGAGCTCACGAGCAGTACTTC.

This chain links TRBV5-6 with TRBJ1-1, with D possibly matching TRBD1 (6 bases). V was shortened by 0 bases and J by 7 bases, with 16 bases between the two germline ends. There are 15 residues in the CDR3. CDR1 and CDR2 (germline): SGHDT, YYEEEE. CDR3 sequence reads: CASSLARRGALEAFF. As DNA, the CDR3 is TGTGCCAGCAGCTTGGCCCGTCGGGGGGCACTTGAAGCTTTCTTT.